This TCR beta chain comes out of a study of shared clonotypes between healthy human individuals. Execution of the assay was at deep level. Method: immunoSEQ multiplex PCR; TCRdb's copy keeps in-frame clones and lacks some. The sample has 2 million to 3 million clones; under 95% are singletons. As for this clone: Its antigen is unknown.

Germline CDR1 SGHRS, CDR2 YFSETQ. The CDR3 totals 17 residues. J gave up 1 base and V 3 bases, and 12 bases lay outside the gene matches. Notes on the study in general: What rarefaction showed was incomplete sorted-subset sequencing despite large depth.

The receptor's source is a man aged 18 to 29 in good health. Some clones in this sample may be carry-over from other donors' samples. The genes are TRBV5-1 and TRBJ1-1; 7 nucleotides agree with TRBD1. The sequencing input was naive CD4+ T cells from PBMCs. Subset reported: CD45RA+ positively selected. The CDR3 region has the DNA TGCGCCAGCAGCTCAGGACAGGTCCCCTTGCAGAACACTGAAGCTTTCTTT. Translating gives CASSSGQVPLQNTEAFF.